These T cell receptor beta chains were read from a single sample in a study of blood T cell repertoires in COVID-19. TCRdb's table, derived via immunoSEQ multiplex PCR, lists solely in-frame clones and lacks some. Of approximately 150,000 clones in the sample, approximately 82% were seen once. Sequenced sample: peripheral blood. The receptors stem from a man between 65 and 85 years old who had recovered from COVID-19. Each CDR3 is given with its conserved first and last residue. The D gene is left open where the match is weak. Size values are once, few and many counts, or a class for expanded clones, and some rows have none.

V	D	length	size	J	DNA	CDR3
TRBV5-6	NA	16	NA	TRBJ2-2	TGTGCCAGCAGCTTGATAGGAGAAGCGAACACCGGGGAGCTGTTTTTT	CASSLIGEANTGELFF
TRBV20-1	NA	11	few	TRBJ1-1	TGCAGTGCTAGAATCTACGATGAAGCTTTCTTT	CSARIYDEAFF
TRBV25-1	NA	15	NA	TRBJ1-1	TGTGCCAGCAGTGAAGCAACAGGCCGCTACACTGAAGCTTTCTTT	CASSEATGRYTEAFF
TRBV6-6	NA	16	NA	TRBJ1-3	TGTGCCAGCACCCTAAGGGGCCCCAGCTCTGGAAACACCATATATTTT	CASTLRGPSSGNTIYF
TRBV7-2	TRBD1	16	NA	TRBJ2-5	TGTGCCAGCAGCTTAGCTACAGGGGGGTCGGGCCAGACCCAGTACTTC	CASSLATGGSGQTQYF
TRBV10-3	NA	16	NA	TRBJ2-7	TGTGCCATCAGAGCCGACAGGGACTCTCGTGGGTACGAGCAGTACTTC	CAIRADRDSRGYEQYF
TRBV6-1	NA	14	NA	TRBJ1-5	TGTGCCAGCAGTGATGGGGGGGCCGGACAGCCCCAGCATTTT	CASSDGGAGQPQHF
TRBV6-4	NA	18	NA	TRBJ1-5	TGTGCCAGCAGAAAACAGGGATCCTCGCCTTTCGGCAATCAGCCCCAGCATTTT	CASRKQGSSPFGNQPQHF
TRBV11-1	NA	13	NA	TRBJ2-1	TGTGCCAGCAGCTTAGTGGGACTCCATGAGCAGTTCTTC	CASSLVGLHEQFF
TRBV18	TRBD2	15	once	TRBJ2-5	TGTGCCAGCTCACCTCCGGTACTAGCGGAAGAGACCCAGTACTTC	CASSPPVLAEETQYF
TRBV7-9	TRBD2	16	NA	TRBJ2-7	TGTGCCAGCAGCCCCCGGACTAGCGGGGACTCCTACGAGCAGTACTTC	CASSPRTSGDSYEQYF
TRBV6-5	TRBD1	13	NA	TRBJ1-1	TGTGCCAGCAGTAGGACAGGGGGTACTGAAGCTTTCTTT	CASSRTGGTEAFF
TRBV7-3	NA	13	NA	TRBJ1-1	TGTGCCAGCAGCTTAACTCCTGGACAAGAAGCTTTCTTT	CASSLTPGQEAFF
TRBV24-1	TRBD2	17	NA	TRBJ2-5	TGTGCCACCAGTGAATGGACTAGCGGGAGGGCCACGGAGACCCAGTACTTC	CATSEWTSGRATETQYF
TRBV21-1	NA	15	NA	TRBJ2-3	TGTGCCAGCAGCCAGAGGCCTGGAAGCACAGATACGCAGTATTTT	CASSQRPGSTDTQYF
TRBV7-2	NA	15	NA	TRBJ2-7	TGTGCCAGCAGCTTATATCTAGAAACGCCCCACGAGCAGTACTTC	CASSLYLETPHEQYF
TRBV5-1	TRBD1	15	few	TRBJ1-6	TGCGCCAGCAGCGAGCGGACAGGCAATGGTTCACCCCTCCACTTT	CASSERTGNGSPLHF
TRBV6-6	TRBD1	15	NA	TRBJ2-7	TGTGCCAGCAGCTATGGCCTTGACAGGGTCTACGAGCAGTACTTC	CASSYGLDRVYEQYF
TRBV29-1	NA	12	NA	TRBJ2-5	TGCAGCGGAGGACAGATTGAAGAGACCCAGTACTTC	CSGGQIEETQYF
TRBV2	NA	14	NA	TRBJ1-3	TGTGCCAGCAGAATTGAAGGGGCGGGAAACACCATATATTTT	CASRIEGAGNTIYF
TRBV7-2	TRBD2	15	NA	TRBJ2-1	TGTGCCAGCCGGAGGCTAGCGGCTGCTGGAGATGAGCAGTTCTTC	CASRRLAAAGDEQFF
TRBV4-3	NA	15	NA	TRBJ1-2	TGCGCCAGCAGCCCCCGGGATAGGGATAACTATGGCTACACCTTC	CASSPRDRDNYGYTF
TRBV5-1	TRBD1	17	NA	TRBJ1-3	TGCGCCAGCAGCTTGGGGACAGGAACCCTCTCTGGAAACACCATATATTTT	CASSLGTGTLSGNTIYF
TRBV2	TRBD1	15	NA	TRBJ1-4	TGTGCCAGCAGGGTTACAGGGGTGGCGAATGAAAAACTGTTTTTT	CASRVTGVANEKLFF
TRBV28	NA	15	NA	TRBJ2-7	TGTGCCAGCAGTTTGTTCCGGGACACCGAAACGAAGAAGTACTTC	CASSLFRDTETKKYF
TRBV30	NA	13	NA	TRBJ1-5	TGTGCCTGGAACAACAGGGAAAATCAGCCCCAGCATTTT	CAWNNRENQPQHF
TRBV6-2/TRBV6-3	NA	14	NA	TRBJ1-1	TGTGCCAGCAGTTACGTCCTACGGAACACTGAAGCTTTCTTT	CASSYVLRNTEAFF
TRBV18	NA	16	NA	TRBJ1-1	TGTGCCAGCTCACAAAACCAGGGGAGTAGGGACACTGAAGCTTTCTTT	CASSQNQGSRDTEAFF
TRBV3-1/TRBV3-2	NA	16	NA	TRBJ1-6	TGTGCCAGCAGCCAAGCCCCGGGGGGAAATAATTCACCCCTCCACTTT	CASSQAPGGNNSPLHF
TRBV2	TRBD1	12	NA	TRBJ2-1	TGTGCCAGCAGCGGACAGGTAAATGAGCAGTTCTTC	CASSGQVNEQFF
TRBV5-1	NA	14	few	TRBJ1-4	TGCGCCAGCAGCTTGGATGCGGCTAATGAAAAACTGTTTTTT	CASSLDAANEKLFF
TRBV6-2/TRBV6-3	NA	17	once	TRBJ2-4	TGTGCCAGCAGTTACCCCATCAGGGCTGTAGCCAAAAACATTCAGTACTTC	CASSYPIRAVAKNIQYF
TRBV6-5	NA	15	NA	TRBJ2-3	TGTGCCAGCAAAGCTTGGGGCTCCGGCACAGATACGCAGTATTTT	CASKAWGSGTDTQYF
TRBV6-5	TRBD1	12	NA	TRBJ1-1	TGTGCCAGCAGGGCGGGACAGGGTTCAGCTTTCTTT	CASRAGQGSAFF
TRBV7-6	NA	15	once	TRBJ1-2	TGTGCCAGCAGCCGCGAGTCGGGATTGGACTATGGCTACACCTTC	CASSRESGLDYGYTF
TRBV6-1	TRBD2	11	NA	TRBJ2-1	TGTGCCAGCAGTGAACTAGCGGGATCGTTCTTC	CASSELAGSFF
TRBV7-9	NA	15	NA	TRBJ2-3	TGTGCCAGCAGCAGGACTGCCTCTGGCACAGATACGCAGTATTTT	CASSRTASGTDTQYF
TRBV3-1/TRBV3-2	NA	15	few	TRBJ2-2	TGTGCCAGCAGCCTTGGGGCAGGTTACACCGGGGAGCTGTTTTTT	CASSLGAGYTGELFF
TRBV5-5	TRBD1	13	NA	TRBJ1-1	TGTGCCAGCAGCTTGGGGGACAGCTTTGAAGCTTTCTTT	CASSLGDSFEAFF
TRBV15	TRBD2	15	NA	TRBJ2-1	TGTGCCACCAGCAGAGATCGCGGGAGTATTGAAGAGCAGTTCTTC	CATSRDRGSIEEQFF
TRBV19	TRBD2	17	NA	TRBJ2-7	TGTGCCAGTAGTATAACGGCTAGCGGGACTAGCTCCTACGAGCAGTACTTC	CASSITASGTSSYEQYF
TRBV5-1	TRBD1	15	NA	TRBJ1-1	TGCGCCAGCAGCCCCACGACAGGGGTGAACACTGAAGCTTTCTTT	CASSPTTGVNTEAFF
TRBV3-1/TRBV3-2	TRBD2	16	NA	TRBJ2-3	TGTGCCAGCAGCCAAGGTTTTAGCGGGAGCACAGATACGCAGTATTTT	CASSQGFSGSTDTQYF
TRBV3-1/TRBV3-2	NA	15	few	TRBJ2-1	TGTGCCAGCAGCCAGCGGCAGGGCACCTACAATGAGCAGTTCTTC	CASSQRQGTYNEQFF
TRBV27	TRBD2	15	NA	TRBJ2-1	TGTGCCAGCAGTTTACGGCTAGCGGGAGGGCCTGAGCAGTTCTTC	CASSLRLAGGPEQFF
TRBV6-1	TRBD2	20	NA	TRBJ2-6	TGTGCCAGCAGTGAAGCCCCGACTAGCGGGAGAATTGCTGGGGCCAACGTCCTGACTTTC	CASSEAPTSGRIAGANVLTF
TRBV18	TRBD1	15	few	TRBJ1-6	TGTGCCAGCTCACGGGACAGGGGGAGTGATTCACCCCTCCACTTT	CASSRDRGSDSPLHF
TRBV4-3	NA	14	NA	TRBJ2-1	TGCGCCAGCAGCGCGGGAACGGGGGTCGATGAGCAGTTCTTC	CASSAGTGVDEQFF
TRBV28	TRBD2	16	once	TRBJ2-1	TGTGCCAGCAGCTTGGGGACTAGCGGGACATACAATGAGCAGTTCTTC	CASSLGTSGTYNEQFF